This T cell receptor (beta chain) appears in the sequencing data of a study of cytomegalovirus exposure and HLA in healthy donors. Across the whole study: Later, an analysis reported that the 110 or so validation repertoires had used the same platform as the 666 first-cohort repertoires. Study results and limitations: As was reported, the classifier diagnosed cytomegalovirus status with high specificity and sensitivity. The listing of 150 to 200 TCR beta chains classed them as cytomegalovirus-associated. A few chains linked to CMV were shown in vitro to be specific for CMV antigens.

With respect to this clone: The antigen is not known.

TCRdb's table, derived via immunoSEQ multiplex PCR, lists solely in-frame clones and lacks some. Here the sample spans some 130,000 clones, roughly 89% being singletons. The CDR3 runs to 16 residues. The germline CDR1 and CDR2 sequences are PRHDT and FYEKMQ (reference sequence). V shed 0 bases and J shed 5 bases, with 11 bases lying between them. The sequencing input was PBMCs. The TCR was taken from a woman aged 18-35 years in good health and CMV-seronegative. V gene TRBV13 combines with J gene TRBJ1-6; tentative D call: TRBD1 (5 bases). As DNA, the CDR3 is TGTGCCAGCAGCTTAGGGGTAGGGGAAAATAATTCACCCCTCCACTTT. Amino acid sequence: CASSLGVGENNSPLHF.